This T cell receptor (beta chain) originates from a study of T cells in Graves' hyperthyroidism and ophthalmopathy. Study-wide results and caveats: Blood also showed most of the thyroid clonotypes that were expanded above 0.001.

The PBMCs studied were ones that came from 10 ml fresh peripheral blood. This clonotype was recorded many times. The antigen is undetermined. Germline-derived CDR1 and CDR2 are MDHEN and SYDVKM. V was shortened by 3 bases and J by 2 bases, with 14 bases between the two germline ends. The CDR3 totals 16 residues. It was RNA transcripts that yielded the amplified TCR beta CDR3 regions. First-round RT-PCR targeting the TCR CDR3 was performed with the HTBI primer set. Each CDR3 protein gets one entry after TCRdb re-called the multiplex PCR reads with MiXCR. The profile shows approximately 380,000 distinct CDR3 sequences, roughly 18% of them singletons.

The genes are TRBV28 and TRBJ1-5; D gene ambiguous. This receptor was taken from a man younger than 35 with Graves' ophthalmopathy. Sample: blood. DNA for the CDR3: TGTGCCAGCAGTTTTCTAGGTTATAGCGGCAATCAGCCCCAGCATTTT. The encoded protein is CASSFLGYSGNQPQHF.